This TCR beta chain was recovered during a study of graft-versus-host responses after intestinal transplantation. Study information: Recipients got multivisceral, liver-intestinal, or isolated intestinal transplants. Recipients across the board were started on anti-thymocyte globulin induction, then kept on tacrolimus and steroids for about 3 years. General study results and limits: GvH clones detected in recipient marrow included some appearing first in ileum or blood. The highest levels of circulating GvH clones went along with early declines in HvG clones after transplant.

Points on this clone: Antigen: not known.

Trimming shortened V by 5 bases and J by 0 bases, and 11 bases separated the two germline ends. Per the germline V gene, CDR1 is SGHAT and CDR2 is FQDESV (reference sequence). The CDR3 totals 15 residues. Libraries were prepared by immunoSEQ multiplex PCR; TCRdb keeps only in-frame clonotypes and omits some of them. The sample records more than 100,000 clones, 85% to 95% being singletons. The source of this sequence is a human donor who received an intestinal transplant. Source: unstimulated CD8+ T cells sorted from spleen or lymph node cells, taken before intestinal transplant. This rearrangement joins TRBV11-1 to TRBJ2-1, with D unclear. CDR3 nucleotides: TGTGCCAGCAGCCCCGAGTACAGCTCCTACAATGAGCAGTTCTTC. It translates to CASSPEYSSYNEQFF.